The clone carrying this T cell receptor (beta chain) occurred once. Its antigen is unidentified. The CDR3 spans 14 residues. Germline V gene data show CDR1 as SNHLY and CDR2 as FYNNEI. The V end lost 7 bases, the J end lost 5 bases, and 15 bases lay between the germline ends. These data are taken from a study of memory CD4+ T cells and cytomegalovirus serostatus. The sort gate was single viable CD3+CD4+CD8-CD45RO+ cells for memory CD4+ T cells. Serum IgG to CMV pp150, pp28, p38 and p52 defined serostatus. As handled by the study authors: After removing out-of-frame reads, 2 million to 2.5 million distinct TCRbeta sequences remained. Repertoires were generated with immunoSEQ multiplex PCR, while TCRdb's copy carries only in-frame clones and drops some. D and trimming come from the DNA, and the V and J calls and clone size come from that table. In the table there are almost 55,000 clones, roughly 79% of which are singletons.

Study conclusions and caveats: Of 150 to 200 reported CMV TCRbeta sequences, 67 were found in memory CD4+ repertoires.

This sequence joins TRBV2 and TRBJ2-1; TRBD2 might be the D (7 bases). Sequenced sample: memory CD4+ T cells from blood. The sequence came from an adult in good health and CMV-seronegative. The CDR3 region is CASKGGQNNNEQFF. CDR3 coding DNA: TGTGCCAGCAAGGGGGGGCAAAATAACAATGAGCAGTTCTTC.